These 29 T cell receptor beta chains originate from one sample sequenced in a study of Graves' ophthalmopathy and Graves' hyperthyroidism. RNA transcripts yielded amplified TCR beta CDR3 regions. Second-round multiplex PCR followed a first-round RT-PCR using HTBI primers. TCRdb re-called the multiplex PCR reads through MiXCR, storing one row per CDR3 protein. Here the sample spans around 590,000 distinct CDR3 sequences, about two fifths being singletons. Sample: peripheral blood or thyroid tissue (not recorded which). All receptors come from an adult man with Graves' hyperthyroidism.

The chain links TRBV29-1 to TRBJ2-5; 7 bases are a match to TRBD2. J was trimmed by 5 bases and V by 7 bases; bases with no gene match: 13. Per germline, CDR1 SQVTM and CDR2 ANQGSEA. The CDR3 sequence is 14 residues long. The CDR3 DNA reads TGCAGCGGGAGTGAGGCGGGAGTGGGGGAGACCCAGTACTTC. Encoded protein: CSGSEAGVGETQYF. The full variable domain, with the rest looked up from reference TRBV29-1 and TRBJ2-5, is SAVISQKPSRDICQRGTSLTIQCQVDSQVTMMFWYRQQPGQSLTLIATANQGSEATYESGFVIDKFPISRPNLTFSTLTVSNMSPEDSSIYLCSGSEAGVGETQYFGPGTRLLVL.

Only a few counts were recorded for this clonotype. V gene TRBV7-2 combines with J gene TRBJ2-3; 7 nucleotides align to TRBD2. Trimming took 10 bases from V and 1 from J; bases not matched to a gene: 8. The CDR3 extends over 14 amino acids. Germline loops: CDR1 SGHTA, CDR2 FQGNSA. The CDR3 is CTTRTGGGTDTQYF. CDR3 nucleotide sequence: TGTACCACAAGGACGGGGGGAGGCACAGATACGCAGTATTTT.

This clonotype was found many times. V is TRBV7-9 and J is TRBJ1-3, with D uncertain. The germline gives CDR1 SEHNR, CDR2 FQNEAQ (reference sequence). V was cut by 3 bases and J by 2 bases, with 11 bases left in between. The CDR3 is 15 amino acids. The CDR3 coding sequence is TGTGCCAGCAGCTTCTCGGGAGGAACTGGAAACACCATATATTTT. Its protein is CASSFSGGTGNTIYF.

The rearrangement links TRBV7-9 to TRBJ1-6, with D possibly being TRBD1 (6 bases). Deletions cut 6 bases from V and 8 bases from J, with 26 bases between. CDR3 length equals 18 residues. Germline loops: CDR1 SEHNR, CDR2 FQNEAQ (reference sequence). The DNA for the CDR3 is TGTGCCAGCAGTTTCGGATTGCAGGGGTACTTAATCGATTCACCCCTCCACTTT. It yields the protein CASSFGLQGYLIDSPLHF.

Points on this clonotype: One end of the junction fails to match germline, which may point to a read error. The gene calls are TRBV10-3 and TRBJ1-1, with TRBD1 as a possible D gene (6 bases). The CDR3 extends over 16 amino acids. CDR1 ENHRY and CDR2 SYGVKD come from the germline V gene. The CDR3 region is CASSYSVRRGGTEAFF. In DNA, the CDR3 is TGTGCCAGCAGTTACTCGGTTAGGAGGGGGGGGACTGAAGCTTTCTTT.

Note on this clonotype: This may stem from a read error, because a much larger clone lies one nucleotide away. The rearrangement uses TRBV12-3 or TRBV12-4 and TRBJ1-5; D is unclear. Trimming left V 2 bases short and J 5 bases short, with 13 bases between. There are 15 residues in the CDR3. This CDR3 reads CASSLSDNSYQPQHF. The CDR3 DNA sequence: TGTGCCAGCAGTTTATCCGACAACTCTTATCAGCCCCAGCATTTT.

The chain has TRBV7-2 and TRBJ1-2; 7 nucleotides align to TRBD1. Per the germline V gene, CDR1 is SGHTA and CDR2 is FQGNSA. The CDR3 loop spans 15 amino acids. J lost 6 bases, V lost 1 base, and 8 bases had no gene match. The CDR3 DNA follows: TGTGCCAGCAGCTTAGGGCGGACAGGTTCGGATGGCTACACCTTC. This encodes CASSLGRTGSDGYTF.

This clonotype was counted a few times. The chain uses TRBV20-1 and TRBJ2-5, with D maybe TRBD1 (6 bases). The CDR3 loop spans 14 amino acids. V lost 5 bases and J lost 2, with 15 bases in between. The germline gives CDR1 DFQATT, CDR2 SNEGSKA (reference sequence). CDR3 nucleotides: TGCAGTGCTCGAAGGGACACTATGCAAGAGACCCAGTACTTC. As protein: CSARRDTMQETQYF.

The chain employs TRBV11-2 and TRBJ2-5, with D possibly TRBD2 on 6 matching bases. V was clipped by 4 bases and J by 5 bases, with 26 bases between them. This CDR3 region has 18 residues. Germline values: CDR1 SGHAT, CDR2 FQNNGV. The CDR3 nucleotides are TGTGCCAGCAGCTCTACACACGAAATAGCGGAACCGGGGGAGACCCAGTACTTC. This sequence encodes CASSSTHEIAEPGETQYF.

This rearrangement joins TRBV29-1 to TRBJ1-1; D may be TRBD1 (5 bases). Trimming removed 8 bases at V and 3 bases at J, with 16 bases between. The length of the CDR3 is 13 residues. Looked up from germline, CDR1 is SQVTM and CDR2 is ANQGSEA. The CDR3 reads CSSLRGAYTEAFF. The DNA for the CDR3 is TGCAGCAGTTTAAGGGGAGCTTACACTGAAGCTTTCTTT.

Comments on this clonotype: At one boundary the junction diverges from the germline segment, which might be a read error. J is TRBJ2-1 and V is TRBV7-7, with D perhaps matching TRBD1 (7 bases). Germline CDR1 and CDR2: SSHAT and FNYEAQ (reference sequence). CDR3 length: 13 residues. CDR3 coding DNA: TGTGCTAGCAGCTTAACTCAGGGGGGTGAGCAGTTCTTC. Protein: CASSLTQGGEQFF.

This clonotype has just a few counts. The V call is TRBV7-9, the J call TRBJ2-2; 9 bases match TRBD1. This CDR3 has 14 amino acids. Germline V gene sequence: CDR1 SEHNR, CDR2 FQNEAQ (reference sequence). Unmatched junction bases numbered 5, after V lost 8 bases and J lost 4 bases. CDR3 nucleotide sequence: TGTGCCAGCGGACTGGGACAGGGCACCGGGGAGCTGTTTTTT. Amino acids: CASGLGQGTGELFF.

This clonotype was observed at least ten times. The chain joins TRBV29-1 to TRBJ2-7; 14 positions agree with TRBD2. The J segment lost 5 bases and the V segment lost 0 bases, leaving 3 bases of the junction unmatched. CDR3 length: 15 residues. Germline lookup yields CDR1 SQVTM and CDR2 ANQGSEA. The CDR3: CSVEEGTSGSHEQYF. Here the CDR3 DNA reads TGCAGCGTTGAAGAAGGGACTAGCGGGAGTCACGAGCAGTACTTC.

On this clonotype itself: A much bigger clone sits one base away, suggesting this may be a read error. This sequence joins TRBV11-1 and TRBJ1-2, with 7 bases matching TRBD1. This CDR3 contains 16 residues. CDR1 and CDR2 from the germline V gene are SGHAT and FQDESV (reference sequence). V shed 5 bases and J 5 bases; nucleotides not matched to a gene: 14. As DNA, the CDR3 is TGTGCCAGCAGCCCCCCCCCCAAGGGGGCAGGGTATGGCTACACCTTC. It translates to CASSPPPKGAGYGYTF. Full variable domain (remainder filled in from reference TRBV11-1 and TRBJ1-2): EAEVAQSPRYKITEKSQAVAFWCDPISGHATLYWYRQILGQGPELLVQFQDESVVDDSQLPKDRFSAERLKGVDSTLKIQPAELGDSAMYLCASSPPPKGAGYGYTFGSGTRLTVV.

This clonotype has at least ten counts. This chain links TRBV7-2 with TRBJ1-1; D remains ambiguous. The V gene lost 2 bases and the J gene lost 2 bases, with 9 bases spanning the gap. Germline CDR1 SGHTA, CDR2 FQGNSA. There are 14 residues in the CDR3. This CDR3 is CASSLWVVNTEAFF. CDR3 in DNA: TGTGCCAGCAGCTTATGGGTCGTAAACACTGAAGCTTTCTTT.

A word on this clonotype: A much larger clone differs from this one at a single base, so this may be a read error. V and J are TRBV15 and TRBJ1-1; the D gene is possibly TRBD1 (5 bases). The CDR3 contains 15 residues. Trimming took off 1 base at V and 5 bases at J, with 14 bases between the two ends. Germline V gives CDR1 LNHNV, CDR2 YYDKDF (reference sequence). CDR3 loop: CATSRGEGFSTEAFF. CDR3 DNA: TGTGCCACCAGCAGAGGGGAGGGGTTCTCTACTGAAGCTTTCTTT. The whole variable domain, remainder taken from reference TRBV15 and TRBJ1-1, is DAMVIQNPRYQVTQFGKPVTLSCSQTLNHNVMYWYQQKSSQAPKLLFHYYDKDFNNEADTPDNFQSRRPNTSFCFLDIRSPGLGDTAMYLCATSRGEGFSTEAFFGQGTRLTVV.

The chain has TRBV20-1 and TRBJ2-5; D gene uncertain. The J call is uncertain, as TRBJ2-1 better fits the DNA end. This CDR3 contains 11 residues. Germline values: CDR1 DFQATT, CDR2 SNEGSKA (reference sequence). CDR3 DNA: TGCAGTGCTAGAGATGGGCATGAGCAGTTCTTC. Translated, it gives CSARDGHEQFF.

This clonotype was counted many times. The CDR3 sequence is CASSPNPGRTNYGYTF. CDR3 coding DNA: TGTGCCAGTTCGCCAAACCCCGGACGGACTAACTATGGCTACACCTTC. V gene TRBV19 combines with J gene TRBJ1-2, with D uncertain. Trimming cost V 8 bases and J 0 bases, with 19 bases left between them. In germline, CDR1 is LNHDA, CDR2 SQIVND (reference sequence). There are 16 residues in the CDR3.

V gene TRBV19 combines with J gene TRBJ2-1; 7 bases line up with TRBD1. Germline V gene data show CDR1 as LNHDA and CDR2 as SQIVND (reference sequence). The length of the CDR3 is 11 residues. Trimming removed 8 bases from V and 9 bases from J; junction bases left unmatched: 4. The CDR3 coding sequence is TGTGCCAGTTCCAGGGGGACTGAGCAGTTCTTC. Its translation is CASSRGTEQFF.

The chain carries TRBV5-6 and TRBJ1-5; 9 bases are a match to TRBD1. The CDR3 totals 14 residues. Per germline, CDR1 SGHDT and CDR2 YYEEEE. The V and J ends lost 3 bases and 7 bases, in that order; junction bases with no gene match: 5. CDR3 sequence reads: CASSSTGGGQPQHF. CDR3 DNA sequence: TGTGCCAGCAGCTCTACAGGGGGCGGGCAGCCCCAGCATTTT.

This clonotype was observed at least ten times. The V call is TRBV6-5, the J call TRBJ1-4; TRBD1 agrees at 7 bases. After removal of 6 bases from V and 7 bases from J, the junction contained 8 bases not matched to a gene. Germline V gives CDR1 MNHEY, CDR2 SVGAGI. The CDR3 covers 14 residues. The CDR3 DNA reads TGTGCCAGCAGAGCGACAGGGAGTAGTGAAAAACTGTTTTTT. The encoded protein is CASRATGSSEKLFF.

This clonotype has a count of ten or more. The rearrangement uses TRBV9 and TRBJ2-7; D possibly corresponds to TRBD1 (6 bases). The CDR3 runs 14 residues. Between the trimmed V and J ends, which lost 0 bases and 1 base, there was a span of 8 bases. CDR1 and CDR2 (germline): SGDLS, YYNGEE. The DNA of the CDR3 is TGTGCCAGCAGCGTAGCGGGACAATCCTACGAGCAGTACTTC. This gives the protein CASSVAGQSYEQYF.

In its sample, this clonotype was seen many times. This chain uses TRBV7-9 with TRBJ2-2; D unclear. The ends were cut back, 2 bases at V and 1 base at J, with 5 bases in the middle. The CDR3 runs 14 residues. Germline assignment: CDR1 SEHNR and CDR2 FQNEAQ (reference sequence). Here the CDR3 DNA reads TGTGCCAGCAGCTTATTAGGGAACACCGGGGAGCTGTTTTTT. Amino acid sequence: CASSLLGNTGELFF.

The V gene is TRBV4-1, the J gene TRBJ2-2; possibly TRBD2 for D (5 bases). Germline CDR1 is MGHRA and CDR2 is YSYEKL. V lost 5 bases, J lost 7 bases, and 17 bases lay in between. The CDR3 is made up of 15 amino acids. CDR3 sequence: CASSSRDPSRGELFF. CDR3 bases: TGCGCCAGCAGCTCCCGGGATCCCAGCCGCGGGGAGCTGTTTTTT.

This clonotype was counted ten times or more. J is TRBJ2-6 and V is TRBV9; possible D gene TRBD1, 6 bases. CDR1 is SGDLS, CDR2 YYNGEE, per germline. CDR3 size: 18 residues. The V gene lost 4 bases and the J gene lost 4 bases, with 21 bases spanning the gap. Here the CDR3 reads CASSPRVDPGTGANVLTF. The CDR3 nucleotides are TGTGCCAGCAGCCCCCGAGTAGACCCAGGGACAGGGGCCAACGTCCTGACTTTC.

With regard to this clonotype: Since a much larger clone is just one base distant, this may be a read error. The chain employs TRBV4-1 and TRBJ1-3, with 7 bases fitting TRBD1. CDR3 size: 13 residues. The germline V gene has CDR1 MGHRA and CDR2 YSYEKL. CDR3 sequence (DNA): TGCGCCAGCAGCGACAGGGACGGAAACACCACATATTTT. Translating gives CASSDRDGNTTYF.

This clonotype was found many times. The gene calls are TRBV12-3 or TRBV12-4 and TRBJ1-3; TRBD1 aligns across 7 bases. Germline trimming cut 4 bases from V and 3 bases from J; bases unmatched to any gene: 3. The CDR3 runs 14 residues. CDR3 protein: CASSSTGHGNTIYF. CDR3 sequence (DNA): TGTGCCAGCAGTTCGACAGGGCATGGAAACACCATATATTTT.

CDR3 sequence (DNA): TGTGCCAGCTCACCACAAACAGGGGACGAGCAGTACTTC. Its translation: CASSPQTGDEQYF. The chain joins TRBV18 to TRBJ2-7, with 7 positions matching TRBD1. This CDR3 region has 13 residues. Per germline, CDR1 KGHSH and CDR2 LQKENI. Trimming took 1 base from V and 5 from J; bases not matched to a gene: 2.

This clonotype was seen at least ten times. The chain joins TRBV4-2 to TRBJ2-7; no firm D call. This CDR3 is 14 amino acids long. Germline-derived CDR1 and CDR2 are LGHNA and YNFKEQ. The V gene lost 0 bases and the J gene lost 2 bases, with 8 bases spanning the gap. The CDR3 protein is CASSQDGRAYEQYF. The DNA of the CDR3 is TGTGCCAGCAGCCAAGATGGAAGGGCCTACGAGCAGTACTTC.